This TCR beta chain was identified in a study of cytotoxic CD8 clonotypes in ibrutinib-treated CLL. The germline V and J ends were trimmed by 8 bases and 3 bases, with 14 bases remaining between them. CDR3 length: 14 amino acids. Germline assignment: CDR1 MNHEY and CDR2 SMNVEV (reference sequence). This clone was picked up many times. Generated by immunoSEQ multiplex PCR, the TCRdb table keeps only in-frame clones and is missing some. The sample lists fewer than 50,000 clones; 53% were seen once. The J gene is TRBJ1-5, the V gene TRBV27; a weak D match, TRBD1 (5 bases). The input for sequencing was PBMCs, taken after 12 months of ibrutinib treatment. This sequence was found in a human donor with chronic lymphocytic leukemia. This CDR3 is CASGGTRANQPQHF. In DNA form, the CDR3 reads TGTGCCAGCGGAGGGACGCGGGCCAATCAGCCCCAGCATTTT.